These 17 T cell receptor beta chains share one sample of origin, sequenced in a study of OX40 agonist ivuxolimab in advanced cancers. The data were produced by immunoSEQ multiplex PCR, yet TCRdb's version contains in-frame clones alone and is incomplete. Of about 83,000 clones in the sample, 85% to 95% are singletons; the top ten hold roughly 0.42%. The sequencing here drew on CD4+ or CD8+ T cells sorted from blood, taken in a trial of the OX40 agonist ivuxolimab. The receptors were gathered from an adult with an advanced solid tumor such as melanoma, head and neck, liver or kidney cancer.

The CDR3 nucleotides are TGCGCCAGCAGCCAAGTGGTGGACTCCTACGAGCAGTACTTC. Its translation is CASSQVVDSYEQYF. The chain links TRBV4-3 to TRBJ2-7, with no clear D. The ends were cut back, 1 base at V and 0 bases at J, with 7 bases in the middle. Per germline, CDR1 LGHNA and CDR2 YSLEER. The CDR3 loop spans 14 amino acids.

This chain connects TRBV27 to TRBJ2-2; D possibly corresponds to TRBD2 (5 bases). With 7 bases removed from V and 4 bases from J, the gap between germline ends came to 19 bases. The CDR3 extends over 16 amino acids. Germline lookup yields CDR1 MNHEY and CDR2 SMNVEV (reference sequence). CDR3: CASKLDTPPGTGELFF. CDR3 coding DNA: TGTGCCAGCAAACTAGATACCCCCCCGGGCACCGGGGAGCTGTTTTTT.

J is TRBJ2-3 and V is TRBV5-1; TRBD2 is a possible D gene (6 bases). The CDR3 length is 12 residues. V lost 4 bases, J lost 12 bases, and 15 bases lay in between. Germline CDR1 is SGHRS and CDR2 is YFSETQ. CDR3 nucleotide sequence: TGCGCCAGCAGCCCCGGACTATTAGTCCAGTATTTT. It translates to CASSPGLLVQYF.

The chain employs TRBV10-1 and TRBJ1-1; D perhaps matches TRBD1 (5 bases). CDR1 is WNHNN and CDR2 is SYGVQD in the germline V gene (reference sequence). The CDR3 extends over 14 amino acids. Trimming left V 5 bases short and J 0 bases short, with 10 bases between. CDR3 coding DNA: TGCGCCAGCAGTTTGGACACCATGAACACTGAAGCTTTCTTT. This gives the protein CASSLDTMNTEAFF.

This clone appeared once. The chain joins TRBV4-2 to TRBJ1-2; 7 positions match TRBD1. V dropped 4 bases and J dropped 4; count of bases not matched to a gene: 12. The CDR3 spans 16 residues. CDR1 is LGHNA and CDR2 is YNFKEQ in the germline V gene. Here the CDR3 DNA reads TGTGCCAGCAGCCGCAAGCGGGGACAGCTCGCCTATGGCTACACCTTC. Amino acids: CASSRKRGQLAYGYTF.

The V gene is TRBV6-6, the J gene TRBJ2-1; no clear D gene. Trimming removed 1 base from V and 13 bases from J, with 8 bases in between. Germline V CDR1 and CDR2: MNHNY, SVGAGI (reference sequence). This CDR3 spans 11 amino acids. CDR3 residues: CASSYFLFQFF. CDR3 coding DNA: TGTGCCAGCAGTTACTTTCTTTTCCAGTTCTTC.

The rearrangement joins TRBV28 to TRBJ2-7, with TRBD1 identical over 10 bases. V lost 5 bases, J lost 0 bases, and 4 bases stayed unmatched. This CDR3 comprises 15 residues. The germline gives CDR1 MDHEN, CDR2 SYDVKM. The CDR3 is CASSRQGAASYEQYF. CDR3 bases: TGTGCCAGCAGTAGACAGGGGGCGGCCTCCTACGAGCAGTACTTC.

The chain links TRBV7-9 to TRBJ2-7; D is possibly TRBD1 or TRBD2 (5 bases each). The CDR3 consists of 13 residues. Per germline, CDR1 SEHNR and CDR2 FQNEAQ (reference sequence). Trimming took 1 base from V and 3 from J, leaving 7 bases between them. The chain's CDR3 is CASSLVGDYEQYF. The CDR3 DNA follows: TGTGCCAGCAGCTTAGTGGGGGACTACGAGCAGTACTTC.

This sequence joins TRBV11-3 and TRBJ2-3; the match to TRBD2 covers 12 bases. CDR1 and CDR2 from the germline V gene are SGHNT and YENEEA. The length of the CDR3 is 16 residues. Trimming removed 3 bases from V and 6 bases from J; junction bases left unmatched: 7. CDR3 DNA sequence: TGTGCCAGCAGCTTGCGGAGACTAGCGGGGGTGGATACGCAGTATTTT. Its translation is CASSLRRLAGVDTQYF.

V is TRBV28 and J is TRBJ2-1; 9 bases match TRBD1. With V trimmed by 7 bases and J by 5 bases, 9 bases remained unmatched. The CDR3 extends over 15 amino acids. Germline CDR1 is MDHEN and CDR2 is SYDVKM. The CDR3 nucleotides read TGTGCCAGCACTCCCCCGGGACAGGGAAACAATGAGCAGTTCTTC. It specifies CASTPPGQGNNEQFF. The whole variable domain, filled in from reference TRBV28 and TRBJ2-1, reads DVKVTQSSRYLVKRTGEKVFLECVQDMDHENMFWYRQDPGLGLRLIYFSYDVKMKEKGDIPEGYSVSREKKERFSLILESASTNQTSMYLCASTPPGQGNNEQFFGPGTRLTVL.

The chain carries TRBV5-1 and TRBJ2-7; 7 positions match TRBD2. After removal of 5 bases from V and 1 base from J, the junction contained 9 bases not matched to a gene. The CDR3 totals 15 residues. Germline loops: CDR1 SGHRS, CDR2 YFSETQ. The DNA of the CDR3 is TGCGCCAGCAGACTATGGCCTAGCGGATCCTACGAGCAGTACTTC. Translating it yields CASRLWPSGSYEQYF.

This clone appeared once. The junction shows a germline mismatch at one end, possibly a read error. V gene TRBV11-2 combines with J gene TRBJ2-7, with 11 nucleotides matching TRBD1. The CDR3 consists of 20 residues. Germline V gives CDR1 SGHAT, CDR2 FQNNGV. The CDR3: CASSLEGRGQGVSGSYEQYF. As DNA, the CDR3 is TGTGCCAGCAGTTTAGAGGGGAGGGGACAGGGGGTTTCGGGCTCCTACGAGCAGTACTTC.

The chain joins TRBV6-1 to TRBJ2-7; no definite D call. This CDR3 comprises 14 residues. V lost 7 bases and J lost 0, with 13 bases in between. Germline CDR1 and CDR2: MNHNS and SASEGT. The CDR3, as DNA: TGTGCCAGCAACTACCAAACGTTCTCCTACGAGCAGTACTTC. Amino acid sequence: CASNYQTFSYEQYF.

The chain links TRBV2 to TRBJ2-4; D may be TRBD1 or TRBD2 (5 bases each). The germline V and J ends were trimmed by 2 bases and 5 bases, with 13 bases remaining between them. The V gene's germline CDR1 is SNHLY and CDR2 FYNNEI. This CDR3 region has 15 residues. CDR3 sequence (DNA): TGTGCCAGCAGTGAATTCGAGGGGCTCGAAAACATTCAGTACTTC. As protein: CASSEFEGLENIQYF.

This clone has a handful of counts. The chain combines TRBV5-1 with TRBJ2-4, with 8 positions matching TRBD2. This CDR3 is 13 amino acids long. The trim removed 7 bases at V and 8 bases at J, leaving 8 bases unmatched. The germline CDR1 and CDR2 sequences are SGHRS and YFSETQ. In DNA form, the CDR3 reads TGCGCCAGCGGTCCTGGGACTAGGGACATTCAGTACTTC. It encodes CASGPGTRDIQYF.

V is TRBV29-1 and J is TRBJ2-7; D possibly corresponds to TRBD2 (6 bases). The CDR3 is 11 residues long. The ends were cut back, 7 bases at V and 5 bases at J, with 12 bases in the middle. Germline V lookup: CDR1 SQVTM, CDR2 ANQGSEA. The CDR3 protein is CSGAGYNEQYF. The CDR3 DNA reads TGCAGCGGGGCGGGATATAACGAGCAGTACTTC.

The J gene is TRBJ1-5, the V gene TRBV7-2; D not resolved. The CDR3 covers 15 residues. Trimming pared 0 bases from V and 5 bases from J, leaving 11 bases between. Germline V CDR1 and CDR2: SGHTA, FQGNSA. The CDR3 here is CASSLAAPTDQPQHF. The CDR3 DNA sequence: TGTGCCAGCAGCTTAGCGGCCCCGACGGATCAGCCCCAGCATTTT.